These 21 T cell receptor beta chains were sequenced from one sample in a study of blood T cell repertoires in COVID-19. Profiled with immunoSEQ multiplex PCR; TCRdb holds only in-frame clones, not every one. This table holds 200,000 to 250,000 clones, about 80% found once. Sequenced material: peripheral blood. These receptors were obtained from a woman between 45 and 60 years old with acute or convalescent COVID-19.

This sequence joins TRBV5-8 and TRBJ2-7, with D tentatively TRBD1 (5 bases). There are 14 residues in the CDR3. With 5 bases removed from V and 1 base from J, the gap between germline ends came to 13 bases. Germline values: CDR1 SGHTS, CDR2 YDEGEE. The CDR3: CASRSRKGSYEQYF. The CDR3, as DNA: TGTGCCAGCAGGTCCAGGAAGGGGTCCTACGAGCAGTACTTC.

The chain joins TRBV24-1 to TRBJ1-1; D call uncertain. Per the germline V gene, CDR1 is KGHDR and CDR2 is SFDVKD. V shed 3 bases and J shed 0 bases, with 4 bases lying between them. The CDR3 has 13 amino acids. The CDR3 sequence is CATSDNMNTEAFF. The CDR3 DNA follows: TGTGCCACCAGTGATAACATGAACACTGAAGCTTTCTTT.

This chain joins TRBV29-1 and TRBJ2-4; D possibly corresponds to TRBD2 (6 bases). The CDR3 totals 13 residues. CDR1 and CDR2 (germline): SQVTM, ANQGSEA. V lost 4 bases to trimming and J lost 10 bases, with 17 bases between them. CDR3 region: CSVGGRDWGIQYF. The CDR3 DNA is TGCAGCGTTGGAGGCCGGGACTGGGGGATTCAGTACTTC. The variable domain in full, completed from reference TRBV29-1 and TRBJ2-4, reads SAVISQKPSRDICQRGTSLTIQCQVDSQVTMMFWYRQQPGQSLTLIATANQGSEATYESGFVIDKFPISRPNLTFSTLTVSNMSPEDSSIYLCSVGGRDWGIQYFGAGTRLSVL.

This chain joins TRBV5-1 and TRBJ1-1, with 7 bases that match TRBD1. The length of the CDR3 is 14 residues. Germline V gene sequence: CDR1 SGHRS, CDR2 YFSETQ. Germline trimming cut 2 bases from V and 1 base from J; bases unmatched to any gene: 2. The CDR3 nucleotides read TGCGCCAGCAGCTTCCGGGACAGGAACACTGAAGCTTTCTTT. Protein sequence: CASSFRDRNTEAFF.

This clone showed up just a few times. The rearrangement joins TRBV5-1 to TRBJ1-4; D not resolved. The length of the CDR3 is 13 residues. CDR1 and CDR2 from the germline V gene are SGHRS and YFSETQ. V was clipped by 4 bases and J by 2 bases, with 6 bases between them. Here the CDR3 DNA reads TGCGCCAGCAGCCCCGGTACTAATGAAAAACTGTTTTTT. Translation gives CASSPGTNEKLFF.

This clone was detected only a few times. This sequence joins TRBV15 and TRBJ2-7, with 8 bases fitting TRBD2. Trimming removed 1 base from V and 3 bases from J; junction bases left unmatched: 8. This CDR3 spans 16 amino acids. Looked up from germline, CDR1 is LNHNV and CDR2 is YYDKDF (reference sequence). The CDR3 nucleotides are TGTGCCACCAGCAGAGGAGGTAGTAGCGGGAACTACGAGCAGTACTTC. Translated: CATSRGGSSGNYEQYF.

A few counts support this clone. The V call is TRBV19, the J call TRBJ1-5; possibly TRBD1 for D (5 bases). V dropped 9 bases and J dropped 1 base, with 13 bases sitting between them. CDR1 and CDR2 from the germline V gene are LNHDA and SQIVND (reference sequence). CDR3 size: 14 residues. The CDR3 nucleotides are TGTGCCAGCCAGCAAAGGGGAAGCAATCAGCCCCAGCATTTT. Translated, it gives CASQQRGSNQPQHF.

This clone was recorded once. V gene TRBV5-8 combines with J gene TRBJ2-5; the D gene is possibly TRBD2 (7 bases). With 5 bases removed from V and 5 bases from J, the gap between germline ends came to 16 bases. In germline, CDR1 is SGHTS, CDR2 YDEGEE. CDR3 length: 14 residues. In nucleotides, the CDR3 is TGTGCCAGCAGTAAGCGCGGGGGCGGTGAGACCCAGTACTTC. This codes for CASSKRGGGETQYF.

This clone has a single count. V and J are TRBV7-2 and TRBJ1-1; 8 bases align to TRBD1. CDR1 and CDR2 (germline): SGHTA, FQGNSA. This CDR3 has 14 residues. J lost 11 bases, V lost 4 bases, and 12 bases had no gene match. This CDR3 reads CASSSSWTGTEAFF. In nucleotides, the CDR3 is TGTGCCAGCAGCTCTTCCTGGACAGGGACGGAGGCTTTCTTT.

With regard to this clone: Other nucleotide sequences from this sample produce the same CDR3. The chain couples TRBV5-4 to TRBJ2-2, with D perhaps matching TRBD2 (5 bases). The CDR3 runs 14 residues. Trimming took 4 bases from V and 2 from J, leaving 9 bases between them. Germline V gives CDR1 SGHNT, CDR2 YYREEE (reference sequence). The CDR3 spells CASSEGANTGELFF. The CDR3 region has the DNA TGTGCCAGCAGCGAGGGAGCAAACACCGGGGAGCTGTTTTTT.

The rearrangement uses TRBV6-1 and TRBJ2-1; TRBD2 agrees at 9 bases. Germline V gene sequence: CDR1 MNHNS, CDR2 SASEGT. V lost 2 bases to trimming and J lost 6 bases; unmatched junction nucleotides: 5. The CDR3 runs to 15 residues. CDR3 in amino acids: CASSERGSGSNEQFF. The DNA for the CDR3 is TGTGCCAGCAGTGAAAGAGGTAGCGGGAGCAATGAGCAGTTCTTC.

This clone was seen a handful of times. V is TRBV24-1 and J is TRBJ2-1; D is possibly TRBD2 (6 bases). Germline loops: CDR1 KGHDR, CDR2 SFDVKD. The V end was cut by 6 bases, the J end by 2 bases, with 19 bases between. The length of the CDR3 is 17 residues. The CDR3 loop reads CATSNRGRGGAYNEQFF. The CDR3 DNA is TGTGCCACCAGTAATCGCGGGCGGGGCGGAGCCTACAATGAGCAGTTCTTC.

This clone appeared once. The rearrangement joins TRBV29-1 to TRBJ1-4, with TRBD1 matching over 7 bases. The CDR3 length is 11 residues. Germline V gives CDR1 SQVTM, CDR2 ANQGSEA. Losses at the gene ends were 4 bases for V and 7 bases for J; bases not matched to a gene: 0. The CDR3 DNA is TGCAGCGTTGCAGGGGGTGAAAAACTGTTTTTT. Protein sequence: CSVAGGEKLFF.

The J gene is TRBJ1-1, the V gene TRBV21-1; no DNA check was done on the table's D call, TRBD1. TRBV21-1 represents a pseudogene. The CDR3 spans 14 residues. CDR3 amino acids: CASSTRGLRTEAFF. The CDR3 nucleotides are TGTGCCAGCAGCACCAGGGGTTTGAGGACTGAAGCTTTCTTT.

This sequence joins TRBV7-9 and TRBJ2-2; tentatively, D is TRBD2 (5 bases). V dropped 8 bases and J dropped 0 bases, with 13 bases sitting between them. Per germline, CDR1 SEHNR and CDR2 FQNEAQ (reference sequence). The CDR3 is 15 residues long. Here the CDR3 reads CASAGGPSNTGELFF. The CDR3 bases are TGTGCCAGCGCTGGCGGGCCTTCGAACACCGGGGAGCTGTTTTTT.

The V gene is TRBV30, the J gene TRBJ1-4; 9 nucleotides match TRBD1. This CDR3 comprises 14 residues. Germline assignment: CDR1 GTSNPN and CDR2 SVGIG (reference sequence). The junction had 3 bases not matched to a gene; V was cut back by 5 bases and J by 2 bases. The CDR3 is CAWDRGLTNEKLFF. The CDR3 region has the DNA TGTGCCTGGGACAGGGGGTTGACTAATGAAAAACTGTTTTTT.

This clone was seen more than once but under ten times. The chain uses TRBV10-3 and TRBJ2-7; 10 bases are a match to TRBD2. The CDR3 runs 16 residues. The V gene's germline CDR1 is ENHRY and CDR2 SYGVKD. V was pared by 5 bases and J by 0 bases, with 7 bases of the junction left unmatched. DNA of the CDR3: TGTGCCATCAGTTCCTCTACTAGCGGGATCTCCTACGAGCAGTACTTC. Translating it yields CAISSSTSGISYEQYF.

In this sample, this clone turned up a few times. The sample carries other DNA sequences with the same CDR3. The chain uses TRBV10-3 and TRBJ1-5; D unresolved. Trimming left V 8 bases short and J 0 bases short, with 8 bases between. CDR1 and CDR2 from the germline V gene are ENHRY and SYGVKD. This CDR3 has 13 amino acids. The CDR3 loop is CAIGGGSNQPQHF. The CDR3 nucleotides read TGTGCCATCGGAGGTGGTAGCAATCAGCCCCAGCATTTT.

The V call is TRBV5-4, the J call TRBJ1-3; no clear D. V gave up 0 bases and J gave up 4 bases, with 5 bases separating them. The germline V gene encodes CDR1 SGHNT and CDR2 YYREEE (reference sequence). This CDR3 is 13 amino acids long. CDR3 DNA: TGTGCCAGCAGCTTGGACAGAGGAAACACCATATATTTT. Translated, it gives CASSLDRGNTIYF.

The chain links TRBV5-6 to TRBJ2-7; 7 bases are shared with TRBD1. After removal of 0 bases from V and 5 bases from J, the junction contained 8 bases not matched to a gene. Germline V gene data show CDR1 as SGHDT and CDR2 as YYEEEE. There are 15 residues in the CDR3. The CDR3 DNA follows: TGTGCCAGCAGCTTGGCCATCCGGGACAGTAACGAGCAGTACTTC. This sequence encodes CASSLAIRDSNEQYF.

This sequence joins TRBV19 and TRBJ1-5, with 8 bases fitting TRBD1. V lost 5 bases and J lost 6; bases outside the gene matches: 6. CDR3 size: 14 residues. Germline assignment: CDR1 LNHDA and CDR2 SQIVND (reference sequence). DNA of the CDR3: TGTGCCAGTAGTTATCAGGGGGCGGGTCAGCCCCAGCATTTT. Translating gives CASSYQGAGQPQHF.